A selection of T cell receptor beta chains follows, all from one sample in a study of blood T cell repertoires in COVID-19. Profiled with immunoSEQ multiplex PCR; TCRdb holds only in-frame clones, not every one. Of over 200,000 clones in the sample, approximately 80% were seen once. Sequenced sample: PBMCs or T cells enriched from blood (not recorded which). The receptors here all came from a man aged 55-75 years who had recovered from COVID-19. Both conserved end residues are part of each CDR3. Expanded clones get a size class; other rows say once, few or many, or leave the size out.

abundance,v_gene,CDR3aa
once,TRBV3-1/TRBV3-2,CASSPSNFLDEQFF
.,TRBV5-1,CASSLSRNTEAFF
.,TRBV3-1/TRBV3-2,CASSLPSFRSLGCRGHAGELFF
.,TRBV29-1,CSVEEASGGAYEQYF
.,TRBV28,CASSPSTGANEKLFF
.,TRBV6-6,CASSYSGGNQPQHF
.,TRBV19,CASSNGAANYQETQYF
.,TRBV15,CATSRGGSGATETQYF
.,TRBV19,CASSRTESVQPQHF
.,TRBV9,CASSVVPSGGDTGELFF
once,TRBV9,CASSALAAMQGNEQFF
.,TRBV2,CASRREEKLFF
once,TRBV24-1,CATSDSLAGVLGEQYF
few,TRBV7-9,CASSRSVSPNEKLFF
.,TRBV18,CASSPSSYGYTF
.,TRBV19,CASSISGFSTDTQYF
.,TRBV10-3,CAISEPGQPTSGNTIYF
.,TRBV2,CASSNRDTQYF
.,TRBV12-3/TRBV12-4,CASSFGEDQPQHF
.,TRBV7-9,CASSLGLSTDTQYF
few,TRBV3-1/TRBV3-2,CASSLGAFYGYTF
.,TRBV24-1,CATSDSARGQKGYTF
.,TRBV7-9,CASSTDRGARGEQYF
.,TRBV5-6,CASSPGQSAGYTF
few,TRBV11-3,CASSSRTGGNEKLFF
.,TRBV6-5,CASSYSPGFDEQYF
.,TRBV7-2,CASSQKAGGALYEQYF
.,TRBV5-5,CASSSGPTGDWNSPLHF
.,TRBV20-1,CSATDRDTGAFF
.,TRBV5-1,CASSLQPVADYGYTF
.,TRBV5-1,CASSLQQGIDEQYF
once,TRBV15,CATSTLTGGADTQYF
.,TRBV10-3,CAISPGTSYGYTF
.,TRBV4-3,CASSQRAGGEYEQFF
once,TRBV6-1,CASSEGEEGNQPQHF
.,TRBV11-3,CASSLDLGGADYGYTF
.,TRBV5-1,CASSFGLAGEQFF
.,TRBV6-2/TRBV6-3,CASSSLRGNGANVLTF
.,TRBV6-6,CASGDRGNYGYTF
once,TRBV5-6,CASSESAGVHEQYF
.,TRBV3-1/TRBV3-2,CASSQQRTGGRAFF
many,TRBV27,CASSRGGRTRNTGELFF
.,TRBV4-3,CASSQDRQETQYF
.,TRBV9,CASSVGAGYNSPLHF
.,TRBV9,CASSVVEGGYTGELFF
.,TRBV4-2,CASSQDWQGRETQYF
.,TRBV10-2,CASSAGTGINGYTF
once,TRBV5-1,CASSAGILVTEAFF
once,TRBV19,CASSADILGGMSEAFF
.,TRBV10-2,CASSSTGTVNKNIQYF
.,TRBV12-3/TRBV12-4,CASSSGSTGELFF
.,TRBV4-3,CASSQVGGGNEKLFF
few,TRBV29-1,CSVEDQRGNTEAFF
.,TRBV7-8,CASSVSAGAIDTQYF
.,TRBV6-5,CASSLLQGENEKLFF
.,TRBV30,CAWSGWTGGYEQYF
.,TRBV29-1,CSVGTGGFTYNEQFF